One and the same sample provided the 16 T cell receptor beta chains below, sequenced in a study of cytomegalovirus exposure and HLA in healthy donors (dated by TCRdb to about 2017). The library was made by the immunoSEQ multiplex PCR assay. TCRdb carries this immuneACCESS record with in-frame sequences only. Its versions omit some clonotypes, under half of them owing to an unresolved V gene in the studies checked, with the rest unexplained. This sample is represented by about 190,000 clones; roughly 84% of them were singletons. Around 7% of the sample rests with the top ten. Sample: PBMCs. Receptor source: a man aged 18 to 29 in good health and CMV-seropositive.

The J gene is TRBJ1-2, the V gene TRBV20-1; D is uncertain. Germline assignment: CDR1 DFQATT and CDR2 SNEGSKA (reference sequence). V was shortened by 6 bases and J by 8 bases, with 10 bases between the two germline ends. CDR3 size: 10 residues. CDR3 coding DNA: TGCAGTGCCCCGGGGAACGGCTACACCTTC. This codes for CSAPGNGYTF.

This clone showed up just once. The CDR3 is CASRASSHGYTF. Here the CDR3 DNA reads TGTGCCAGCAGAGCATCCTCGCACGGCTACACCTTC. This chain joins TRBV27 and TRBJ1-2; no clear D. Trimming took off 6 bases at V and 8 bases at J, with 13 bases between the two ends. The CDR3 extends over 12 amino acids. The germline V gene encodes CDR1 MNHEY and CDR2 SMNVEV (reference sequence).

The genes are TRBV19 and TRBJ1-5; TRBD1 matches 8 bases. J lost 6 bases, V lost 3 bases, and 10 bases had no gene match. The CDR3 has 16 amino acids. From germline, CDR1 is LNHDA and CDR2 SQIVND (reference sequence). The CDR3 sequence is CASSISGTGRRQPQHF. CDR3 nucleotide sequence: TGTGCCAGTAGTATTTCGGGGACAGGCAGGCGTCAGCCCCAGCATTTT.

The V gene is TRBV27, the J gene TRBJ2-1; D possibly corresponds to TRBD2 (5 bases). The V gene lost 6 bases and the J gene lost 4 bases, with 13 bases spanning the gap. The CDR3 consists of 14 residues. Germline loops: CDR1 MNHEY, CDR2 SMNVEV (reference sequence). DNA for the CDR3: TGTGCCAGCAGCTCTCAGAGGGTGTACAATGAGCAGTTCTTC. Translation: CASSSQRVYNEQFF.

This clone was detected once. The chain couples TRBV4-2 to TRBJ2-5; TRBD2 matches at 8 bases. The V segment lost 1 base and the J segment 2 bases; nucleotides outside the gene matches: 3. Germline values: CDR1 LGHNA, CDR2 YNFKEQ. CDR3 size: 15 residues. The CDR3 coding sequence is TGTGCCAGCAGCCAAGGGACTAGCCGTCAAGAGACCCAGTACTTC. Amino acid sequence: CASSQGTSRQETQYF.

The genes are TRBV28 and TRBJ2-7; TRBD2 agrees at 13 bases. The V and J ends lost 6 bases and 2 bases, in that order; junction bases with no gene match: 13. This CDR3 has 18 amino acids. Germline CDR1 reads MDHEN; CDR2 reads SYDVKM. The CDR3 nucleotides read TGTGCCAGCAGCCCCCAGGGGGCACTAGCGGGAGGGGCCTACGAGCAGTACTTC. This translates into CASSPQGALAGGAYEQYF.

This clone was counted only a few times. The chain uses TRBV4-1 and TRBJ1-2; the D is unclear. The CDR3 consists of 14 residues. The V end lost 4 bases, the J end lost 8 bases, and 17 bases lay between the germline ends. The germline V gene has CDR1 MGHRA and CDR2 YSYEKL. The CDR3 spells CASSPGTGARGYTF. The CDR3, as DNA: TGCGCCAGCAGCCCGGGAACGGGTGCGCGCGGCTACACCTTC.

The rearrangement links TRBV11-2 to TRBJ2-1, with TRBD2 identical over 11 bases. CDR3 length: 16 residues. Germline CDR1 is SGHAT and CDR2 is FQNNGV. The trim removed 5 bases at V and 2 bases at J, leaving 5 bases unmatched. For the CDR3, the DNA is TGTGCCAGCAGCGTCTCGACTAGCGGGACCTACAATGAGCAGTTCTTC. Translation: CASSVSTSGTYNEQFF.

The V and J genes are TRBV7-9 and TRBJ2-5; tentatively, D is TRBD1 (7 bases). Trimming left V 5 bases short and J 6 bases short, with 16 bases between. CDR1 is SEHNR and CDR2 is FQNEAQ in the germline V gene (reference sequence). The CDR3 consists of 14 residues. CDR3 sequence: CASSTTGSGQTQYF. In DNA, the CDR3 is TGTGCCAGCAGCACGACAGGGAGCGGGCAGACCCAGTACTTC.

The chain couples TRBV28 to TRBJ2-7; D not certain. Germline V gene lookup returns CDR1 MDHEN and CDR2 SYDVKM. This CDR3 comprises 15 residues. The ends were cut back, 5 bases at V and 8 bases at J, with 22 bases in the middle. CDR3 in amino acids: CASSPPVSIVTQQYF. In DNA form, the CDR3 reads TGTGCCAGCAGTCCGCCGGTCTCAATAGTAACTCAGCAGTACTTC.

The CDR3 DNA follows: TGTGCCAGCAGCTTAGCGGGAGGCTACAATGAGCAGTTCTTC. Its translation is CASSLAGGYNEQFF. This chain uses TRBV7-9 with TRBJ2-1; D perhaps matches TRBD2 (6 bases). This CDR3 comprises 14 residues. Germline CDR1 SEHNR, CDR2 FQNEAQ (reference sequence). With 0 bases removed from V and 3 bases from J, the gap between germline ends came to 6 bases.

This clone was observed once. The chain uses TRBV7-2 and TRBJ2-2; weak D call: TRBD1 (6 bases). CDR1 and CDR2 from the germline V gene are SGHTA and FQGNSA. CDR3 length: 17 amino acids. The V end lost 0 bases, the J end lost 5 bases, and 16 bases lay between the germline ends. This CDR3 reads CASSLAPGGPRTGELFF. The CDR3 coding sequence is TGTGCCAGCAGCTTAGCGCCTGGGGGCCCGAGGACCGGGGAGCTGTTTTTT.

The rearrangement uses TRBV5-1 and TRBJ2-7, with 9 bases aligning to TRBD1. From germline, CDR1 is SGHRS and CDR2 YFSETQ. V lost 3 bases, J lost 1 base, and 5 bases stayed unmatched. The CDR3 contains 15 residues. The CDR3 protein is CASSWAGTGSYEQYF. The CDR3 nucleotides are TGCGCCAGCAGCTGGGCCGGGACAGGGTCCTACGAGCAGTACTTC.

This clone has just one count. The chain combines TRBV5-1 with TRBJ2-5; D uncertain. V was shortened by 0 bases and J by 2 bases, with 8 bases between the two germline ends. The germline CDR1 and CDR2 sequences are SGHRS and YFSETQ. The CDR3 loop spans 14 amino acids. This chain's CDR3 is CASSLGSGQETQYF. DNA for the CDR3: TGCGCCAGCAGCTTGGGGTCAGGACAAGAGACCCAGTACTTC. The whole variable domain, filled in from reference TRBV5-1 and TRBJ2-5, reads KAGVTQTPRYLIKTRGQQVTLSCSPISGHRSVSWYQQTPGQGLQFLFEYFSETQRNKGNFPGRFSGRQFSNSRSEMNVSTLELGDSALYLCASSLGSGQETQYFGPGTRLLVL.

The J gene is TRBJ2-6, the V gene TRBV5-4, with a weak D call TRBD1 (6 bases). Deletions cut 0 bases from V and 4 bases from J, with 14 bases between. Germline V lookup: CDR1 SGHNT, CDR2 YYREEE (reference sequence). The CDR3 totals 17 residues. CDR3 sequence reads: CASSLGQQGRGANVLTF. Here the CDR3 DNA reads TGTGCCAGCAGCTTGGGCCAACAGGGAAGAGGGGCCAACGTCCTGACTTTC.

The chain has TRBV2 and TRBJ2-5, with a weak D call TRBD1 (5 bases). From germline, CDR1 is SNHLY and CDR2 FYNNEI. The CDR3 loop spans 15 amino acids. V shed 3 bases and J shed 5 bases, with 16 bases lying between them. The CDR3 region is CASSEIGVGGETQYF. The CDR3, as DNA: TGTGCCAGCAGTGAGATAGGGGTGGGTGGGGAGACCCAGTACTTC. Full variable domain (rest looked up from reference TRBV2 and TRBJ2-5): EPEVTQTPSHQVTQMGQEVILRCVPISNHLYFYWYRQILGQKVEFLVSFYNNEISEKSEIFDDQFSVERPDGSNFTLKIRSTKLEDSAMYFCASSEIGVGGETQYFGPGTRLLVL.